This TCR beta chain comes out of a study of blood T cell repertoires in COVID-19. For the study at large: The cDNA or gDNA used as material had been derived from T cells, B-cell-depleted T cells, or PBMCs.

The assay was immunoSEQ multiplex PCR, and TCRdb's table has in-frame clones only and misses some. The sample shows about 160,000 clones, 82% of them seen only once. CDR3 length: 15 residues. V lost 5 bases and J lost 6; bases outside the gene matches: 9. Germline lookup yields CDR1 SGHNT and CDR2 YYREEE (reference sequence). V and J are TRBV5-4 and TRBJ1-4, with TRBD1 matching over 8 bases. The TCR sequence derives from a man in his 60s who had recovered from COVID-19. The sequencing input was PBMCs or T cells enriched from blood (not recorded which). The CDR3 region has the DNA TGTGCCAGCAGAGGTACAGGGGGACTTGATGAAAAACTGTTTTTT. As protein: CASRGTGGLDEKLFF.